This T cell receptor beta chain is drawn from a study of naive and memory T cell subsets. Study-wide results and caveats: TCR abundance followed a power law differing between naive and memory subsets.

This clonotype was counted only a few times. The antigen remains unidentified. Two oligonucleotides, mixed equimolar, formed the beta constant-region primer covering TRBC1 and TRBC2. Nested alpha and beta constant-region primers with the SP2 primer drove four PCR rounds on ligated cDNA. Each CDR3 protein gets one entry after TCRdb re-called the UMI-ligation and nested PCR reads with MiXCR. The profile shows over a thousand distinct CDR3 sequences, about 7.4% of them singletons. This clonotype was obtained from a human donor in good health. The material sequenced was CD8+ TEMRA cells from blood. The sample's subset: effector memory re-expressing CD45RA, CD45RA+ CD27-.

CDR3 nucleotides: TGCAGTGCTAGACCCGACACTAGCGGGAGGCTCAATGAGCAGTTCTTC. Residues: CSARPDTSGRLNEQFF. The genes are TRBV20-1 and TRBJ2-1; TRBD2 matches at 12 bases. CDR3 length equals 16 residues. Germline CDR1 is DFQATT and CDR2 is SNEGSKA (reference sequence). Trimming cost V 2 bases and J 6 bases; bases outside gene matches: 8.